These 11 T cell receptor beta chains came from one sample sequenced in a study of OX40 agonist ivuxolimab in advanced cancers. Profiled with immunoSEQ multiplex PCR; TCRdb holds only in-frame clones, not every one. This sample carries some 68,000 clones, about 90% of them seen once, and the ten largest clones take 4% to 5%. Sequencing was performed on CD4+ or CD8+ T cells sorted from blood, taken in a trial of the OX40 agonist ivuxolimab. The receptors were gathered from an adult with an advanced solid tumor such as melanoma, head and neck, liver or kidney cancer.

CDR3 region: CASSPGQGWLTPDWGELFF. The DNA of the CDR3 is TGTGCCAGCAGCCCAGGACAGGGGTGGCTTACCCCGGACTGGGGGGAGCTGTTTTTT. The chain combines TRBV28 with TRBJ2-2; 9 bases agree with TRBD1. CDR3 length equals 19 residues. Looked up from germline, CDR1 is MDHEN and CDR2 is SYDVKM. The junction had 22 bases not matched to a gene; V was cut back by 6 bases and J by 8 bases.

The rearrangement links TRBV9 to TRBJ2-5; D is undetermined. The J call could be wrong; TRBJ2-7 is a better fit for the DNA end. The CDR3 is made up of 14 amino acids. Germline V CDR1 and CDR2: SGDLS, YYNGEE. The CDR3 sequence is CASSVGQDSYEQYF. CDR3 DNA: TGTGCCAGCAGCGTAGGTCAGGACTCCTACGAGCAGTACTTC.

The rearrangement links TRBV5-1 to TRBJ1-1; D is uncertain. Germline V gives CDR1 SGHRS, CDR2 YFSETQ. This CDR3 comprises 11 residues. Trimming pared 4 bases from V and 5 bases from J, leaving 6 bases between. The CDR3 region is CASSEGTEAFF. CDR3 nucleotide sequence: TGCGCCAGCAGCGAGGGTACTGAAGCTTTCTTT.

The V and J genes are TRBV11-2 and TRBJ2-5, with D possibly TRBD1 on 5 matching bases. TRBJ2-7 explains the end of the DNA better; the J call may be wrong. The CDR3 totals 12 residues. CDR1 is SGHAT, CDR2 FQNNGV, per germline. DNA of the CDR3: TGTGCCAGCAGCTTAGCAGGGTACGAGCAGTACTTC. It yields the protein CASSLAGYEQYF.

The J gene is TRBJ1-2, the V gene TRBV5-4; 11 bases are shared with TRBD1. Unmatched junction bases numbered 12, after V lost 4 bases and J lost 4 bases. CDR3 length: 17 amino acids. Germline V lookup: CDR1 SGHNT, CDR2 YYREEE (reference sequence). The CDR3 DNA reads TGTGCCAGCAGCACGGGACAGGGGGGCGGAGAGGCCTATGGCTACACCTTC. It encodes CASSTGQGGGEAYGYTF. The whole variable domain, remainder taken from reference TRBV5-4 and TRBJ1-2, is ETGVTQSPTHLIKTRGQQVTLRCSSQSGHNTVSWYQQALGQGPQFIFQYYREEENGRGNFPPRFSGLQFPNYSSELNVNALELDDSALYLCASSTGQGGGEAYGYTFGSGTRLTVV.

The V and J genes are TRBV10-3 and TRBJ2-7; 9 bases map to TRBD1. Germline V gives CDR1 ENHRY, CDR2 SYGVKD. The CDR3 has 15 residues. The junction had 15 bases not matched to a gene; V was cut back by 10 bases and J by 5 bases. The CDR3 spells CATNEPGQGHHEQYF. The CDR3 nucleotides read TGTGCCACTAACGAACCGGGACAGGGCCACCACGAGCAGTACTTC.

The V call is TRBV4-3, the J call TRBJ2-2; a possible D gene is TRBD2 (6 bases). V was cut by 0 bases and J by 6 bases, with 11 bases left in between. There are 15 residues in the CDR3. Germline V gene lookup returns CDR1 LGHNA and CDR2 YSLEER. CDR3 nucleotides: TGCGCCAGCAGCCAAGAGGCCAGGGAGGCCGGGGAGCTGTTTTTT. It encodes CASSQEAREAGELFF.

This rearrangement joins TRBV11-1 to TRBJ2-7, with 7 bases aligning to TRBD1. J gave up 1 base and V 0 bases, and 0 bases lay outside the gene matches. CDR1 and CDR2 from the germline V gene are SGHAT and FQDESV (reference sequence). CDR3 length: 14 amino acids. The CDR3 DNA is TGTGCCAGCAGCTTAGCGGGACAGTCCTACGAGCAGTACTTC. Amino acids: CASSLAGQSYEQYF. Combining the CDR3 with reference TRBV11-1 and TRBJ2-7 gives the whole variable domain EAEVAQSPRYKITEKSQAVAFWCDPISGHATLYWYRQILGQGPELLVQFQDESVVDDSQLPKDRFSAERLKGVDSTLKIQPAELGDSAMYLCASSLAGQSYEQYFGPGTRLTVT.

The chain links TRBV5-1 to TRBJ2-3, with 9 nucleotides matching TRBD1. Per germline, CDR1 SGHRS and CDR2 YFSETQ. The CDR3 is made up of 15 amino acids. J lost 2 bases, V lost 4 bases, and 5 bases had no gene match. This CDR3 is CASSPWDRATDTQYF. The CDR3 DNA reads TGCGCCAGCAGCCCCTGGGACAGGGCCACAGATACGCAGTATTTT. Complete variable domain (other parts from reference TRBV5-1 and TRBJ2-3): KAGVTQTPRYLIKTRGQQVTLSCSPISGHRSVSWYQQTPGQGLQFLFEYFSETQRNKGNFPGRFSGRQFSNSRSEMNVSTLELGDSALYLCASSPWDRATDTQYFGPGTRLTVL.

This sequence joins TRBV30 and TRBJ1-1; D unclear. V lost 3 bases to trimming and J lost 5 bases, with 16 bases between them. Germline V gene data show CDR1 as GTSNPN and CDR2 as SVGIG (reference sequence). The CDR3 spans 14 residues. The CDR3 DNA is TGTGCCTGGAGGAGGGCCCACCGTGGGACTGAAGCTTTCTTT. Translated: CAWRRAHRGTEAFF.

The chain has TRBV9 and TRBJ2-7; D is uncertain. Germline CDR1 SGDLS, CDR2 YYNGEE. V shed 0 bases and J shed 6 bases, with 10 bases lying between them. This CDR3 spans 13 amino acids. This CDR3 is CASSVEWWGEQYF. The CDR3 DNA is TGTGCCAGCAGCGTAGAGTGGTGGGGCGAGCAGTACTTC.